A selection of T cell receptor beta chains follows, all from one sample in a study of blood T cell repertoires in COVID-19. Repertoires were generated with immunoSEQ multiplex PCR, while TCRdb's copy carries only in-frame clones and drops some. The table has 110,000 to 150,000 clones, approximately 90% seen once. Sequenced material: peripheral blood. All receptors come from a man between 60 and 70 years old with active or convalescent COVID-19. Both conserved end residues are part of each CDR3. The D gene is left open where the match is weak. Only part of the rows carry a size: once, few, many, or a class if the clone is expanded.

>-|TRBJ1-4|-|TRBV7-2
TGTGCCAGCAGCTTAGATACGGGGGATGAAAAACTGTTTTTT
CASSLDTGDEKLFF
>-|TRBJ1-1|-|TRBV19
TGTGCCAGTAGTATAGGGGCCACTGAAGCTTTCTTT
CASSIGATEAFF
>-|TRBJ1-1|-|TRBV5-6
TGTGCCAGCAGCTTGGGGGCCGGAGGTACTGAAGCTTTCTTT
CASSLGAGGTEAFF
>-|TRBJ1-5|-|TRBV28
TGTGCCAGCAGTTTAGGCGGCGGGCATAGCAATCAGCCCCAGCATTTT
CASSLGGGHSNQPQHF
>once|TRBJ2-5|-|TRBV24-1
TGTGCCACCAGTGGGACAGACCAAGAGACCCAGTACTTC
CATSGTDQETQYF
>-|TRBJ1-2|TRBD1|TRBV2
TGTGCCAGCGGCACGGGACAGGGCTATGGCTACACCTTC
CASGTGQGYGYTF
>-|TRBJ2-3|-|TRBV30
TGTGCCTTAGGGCAGGCGGGGGCAAATACGCAGTATTTT
CALGQAGANTQYF
>-|TRBJ2-7|-|TRBV5-6
TGTGCCAGCAGCTTGGGAGGAGGTACCTACGAGCAGTACTTC
CASSLGGGTYEQYF
>-|TRBJ2-2|-|TRBV30
TGTGCCTGGAGCCCGGACAAGAACACCGGGGAGCTGTTTTTT
CAWSPDKNTGELFF
>-|TRBJ2-1|-|TRBV4-3
TGCGCCAGCAGCCAAGAGAGACGCGGGGAGCAGTTCTTC
CASSQERRGEQFF
>-|TRBJ1-3|-|TRBV2
TGTGCCAGCAGTCAGGATCAAGGAAACACCATATATTTT
CASSQDQGNTIYF
>-|TRBJ2-5|TRBD2|TRBV7-2
TGTGCCAGCAGCTTCAAACCGGGGGAGGGGACCCAGTACTTC
CASSFKPGEGTQYF
>-|TRBJ1-1|TRBD1|TRBV27
TGTGCCAGCAAGAGGACAGGGCTGAACACTGAAGCTTTCTTT
CASKRTGLNTEAFF
>-|TRBJ2-7|-|TRBV7-9
TGTGCCAGCAGCTTGGGAGCAAACAACTACGAGCAGTACTTC
CASSLGANNYEQYF
>-|TRBJ1-1|TRBD1|TRBV6-5
TGTGCCAGCAGTACACAGGGGTCGGATACTGAAGCTTTCTTT
CASSTQGSDTEAFF
>-|TRBJ1-1|-|TRBV4-1
TGCGCCAGCAGCCAAATTTCTGACACTGAAGCTTTCTTT
CASSQISDTEAFF
>-|TRBJ1-5|-|TRBV6-5
TGTGCCAGCAGTTCACGACAGGATAGCAATCAGCCCCAGCATTTT
CASSSRQDSNQPQHF
>-|TRBJ1-1|-|TRBV15
TGTGCCACCAGCAGAGATCTGCTCGCGCTGGCTTTCTTT
CATSRDLLALAFF
>-|TRBJ1-1|-|TRBV12-3/TRBV12-4
TGTGCCAGCAGCCTGTGGGGCAACACTGAAGCTTTCTTT
CASSLWGNTEAFF
>-|TRBJ1-1|-|TRBV6-5
TGTGCCAGCAGTCGCAGGGGTGCGAACACTGAAGCTTTCTTT
CASSRRGANTEAFF
>-|TRBJ2-5|TRBD2|TRBV18
TGTGCCAGCTCACCGGGGACTAGCGGGAGGGCCGCAGAGACCCAGTACTTC
CASSPGTSGRAAETQYF
>-|TRBJ1-4|-|TRBV6-5
TGTGCCAGCAGTTATCAGGGGACAACTAATGAAAAACTGTTTTTT
CASSYQGTTNEKLFF
>-|TRBJ2-1|-|TRBV19
TGTGCCAGTAGTCCCCGGGGGTCCTCAAATGAGCAGTTCTTC
CASSPRGSSNEQFF
>-|TRBJ2-1|-|TRBV6-5
TGTGCCAGCAGTTACCGGAGCTACAATGAGCAGTTCTTC
CASSYRSYNEQFF
>-|TRBJ1-2|-|TRBV5-5
TGTGCCAGCAGCTTGGACGGTACTAACTATGGCTACACCTTC
CASSLDGTNYGYTF
>-|TRBJ2-1|TRBD2|TRBV18
TGTGCCAGCTCACCAATGAGGGAGGGCCGAAATGAGCAGTTCTTC
CASSPMREGRNEQFF
>-|TRBJ1-2|TRBD1|TRBV4-1
TGCGCCAGCAGCCAAGATCCGGCAGGGGGCGCAGGAGGCTACACCTTC
CASSQDPAGGAGGYTF
>-|TRBJ1-4|TRBD1|TRBV9
TGTGCCAGCAGCGTAGGGGACAGGTTGAATGAAAAACTGTTTTTT
CASSVGDRLNEKLFF
>-|TRBJ1-6|-|TRBV19
TGTGCCAGTAGTATACAGGGCTCGGATAATTCACCCCTCCACTTT
CASSIQGSDNSPLHF
>-|TRBJ2-5|TRBD1|TRBV5-1
TGCGCCAGCAGCTTGGGACAGGGCCGAGAGACCCAGTACTTC
CASSLGQGRETQYF
>-|TRBJ2-7|-|TRBV30
TGTGCCTGGAGCCAGGGGGGCGAGCAGTACTTC
CAWSQGGEQYF
>once|TRBJ2-1|TRBD1|TRBV7-6
TGTGCCAGCAGCTTGAGGGACAGGGAACGAAATGAGCAGTTCTTC
CASSLRDRERNEQFF
>-|TRBJ1-5|TRBD1|TRBV10-3
TGTGCCATCAGCTCGGGACAGGGATCTCAGCCCCAGCATTTT
CAISSGQGSQPQHF
>-|TRBJ2-7|TRBD2|TRBV4-1
TGCGCCAGCAGTTTTGCAGCGGGGAAGGAGTACGAGCAGTACTTC
CASSFAAGKEYEQYF
>-|TRBJ1-1|-|TRBV6-5
TGTGCCAGCAAAAGGGGTGAGAGTGAAACTGAAGCTTTCTTT
CASKRGESETEAFF
>-|TRBJ2-3|TRBD2|TRBV19
TGTGCCAGCAATGGGGGACTAGCCCGCACAGATACGCAGTATTTT
CASNGGLARTDTQYF
>-|TRBJ1-4|TRBD1|TRBV20-1
TGCAGTGCTAGTGAACAGGGGAGGAAAAAACTGTTTTTT
CSASEQGRKKLFF
>-|TRBJ2-1|TRBD1|TRBV11-3
TGTGCCAGCAGCCACGGGACAGGGGCCTATTCCTACAATGAGCAGTTCTTC
CASSHGTGAYSYNEQFF
>-|TRBJ1-2|-|TRBV14
TGTGCCAGCAGCCTTGGGGGGGCGTCCAGGGGCTACACCTTC
CASSLGGASRGYTF
>-|TRBJ2-7|-|TRBV7-2
TGTGCCAGCAGCCCGCTAAGGTGGAGCTCCTACGAGCAGTACTTC
CASSPLRWSSYEQYF
>-|TRBJ1-2|-|TRBV3-1/TRBV3-2
TGTGCCAGCAGCCAACTCAACAGTCCTAACTATGGCTACACCTTC
CASSQLNSPNYGYTF
>-|TRBJ2-3|-|TRBV5-4
TGTGCCAGCAGCTTGGACAGGGAAGATACGCAGTATTTT
CASSLDREDTQYF
>-|TRBJ1-2|TRBD1|TRBV6-5
TGTGCCAGCAGTAACACTCCGGGACAGGCCTATGGCTACACCTTC
CASSNTPGQAYGYTF
>many|TRBJ2-5|TRBD1|TRBV28
TGTGCCAGCAGTCTGACAGGGTCCCAAGAGACCCAGTACTTC
CASSLTGSQETQYF
>-|TRBJ2-5|-|TRBV28
TGTGCCAGCAGTTCCGGAGGGCCAGAGACCCAGTACTTC
CASSSGGPETQYF
>-|TRBJ2-7|TRBD2|TRBV11-2
TGTGCCAGCAAGGTGACAGCGGGAGCCAACTCCTACGAGCAGTACTTC
CASKVTAGANSYEQYF
>-|TRBJ2-2|TRBD1|TRBV7-8
TGTGCCAGCAGCAAGGACAGGGGGCGCGGAACCGGGGAGCTGTTTTTT
CASSKDRGRGTGELFF
>-|TRBJ2-2|TRBD1|TRBV7-2
TGTGCCAGCAGCGACAGGACAGGGGCCCCCGGGGAGCTGTTTTTT
CASSDRTGAPGELFF
>-|TRBJ2-5|TRBD1|TRBV5-4
TGTGCCAGCAGCTTGGTGCCAGGGGGACAAGAGACCCAGTACTTC
CASSLVPGGQETQYF
>-|TRBJ2-5|TRBD1|TRBV30
TGTGCCTGGGGGGGACAGGGGGACGTAGAGACCCAGTACTTC
CAWGGQGDVETQYF